This T cell receptor (beta chain) stems from a study of T cell responses to AZD1222 COVID-19 vaccine. Germline V gene lookup returns CDR1 SGHRS and CDR2 YFSETQ. The V and J ends lost 2 bases and 4 bases respectively, with 12 bases between them. The CDR3 is 14 residues long. Points from the study as a whole: Targets within unmutated variant regions were reportedly found for nearly half of spike-specific TCRs. No repertoire was sampled before or during the peak T cell response, only after it. A rise in Spike-specific TCR breadth and depth followed two AZD1222 doses. Clonal diversity may have been underestimated in mostly white British donors.

Sequencing used immunoSEQ multiplex PCR; TCRdb keeps in-frame clones, though not all of them. Altogether 150,000 or so clones are present, approximately 85% being singletons, with the ten largest covering over 4%. As to this clone: Antigen: not known.

The J gene is TRBJ1-1, the V gene TRBV5-1, with D unresolved. The receptor's source is an adult in good health. The specimen comprised peripheral blood, sampled on day 0 of MenACWY control vaccination. CDR3 coding DNA: TGCGCCAGCAGCTTCCCGGGGATAGGCACTGAAGCTTTCTTT. It codes for CASSFPGIGTEAFF.